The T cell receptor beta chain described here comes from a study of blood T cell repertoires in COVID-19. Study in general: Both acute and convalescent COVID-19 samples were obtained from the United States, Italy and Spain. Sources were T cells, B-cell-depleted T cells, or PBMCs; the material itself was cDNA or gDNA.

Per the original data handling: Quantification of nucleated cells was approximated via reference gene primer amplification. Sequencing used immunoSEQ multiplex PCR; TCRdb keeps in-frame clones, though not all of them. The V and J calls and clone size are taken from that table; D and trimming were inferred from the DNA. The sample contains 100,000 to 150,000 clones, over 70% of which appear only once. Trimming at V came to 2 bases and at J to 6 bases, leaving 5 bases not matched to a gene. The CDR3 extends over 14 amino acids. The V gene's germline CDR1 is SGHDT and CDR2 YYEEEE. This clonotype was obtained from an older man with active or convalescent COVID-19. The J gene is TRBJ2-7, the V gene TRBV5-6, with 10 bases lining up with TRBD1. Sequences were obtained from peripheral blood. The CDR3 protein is CASSLWDRGGEQYF. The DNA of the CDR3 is TGTGCCAGCAGCTTATGGGACAGGGGAGGCGAGCAGTACTTC.